This TCR beta chain originates from a study of T cells after yellow fever vaccination. One entry per CDR3 protein results from TCRdb running MiXCR on the 5' RACE reads. The table lists 95,000 to 100,000 distinct CDR3 sequences, under 6.5% of them singletons, with 35% to 45% in the top ten. The V gene's germline CDR1 is DFQATT and CDR2 SNEGSKA (reference sequence). Trimming pared 8 bases from V and 0 bases from J, leaving 16 bases between. There are 14 residues in the CDR3. A note on this clonotype: Its antigen is not identified.

Findings of the study overall: Sorted repertoires could include abundant contaminating clonotypes from bulk cells.

Source: CD8+ T cells sorted from PBMCs, taken 10 days after the yellow fever booster vaccination. The source is a young man who received the YFV17D yellow fever vaccine. The chain employs TRBV20-1 and TRBJ1-2; perhaps TRBD1 as D (5 bases). The CDR3 is CSSPRKGPNYGYTF. The CDR3 coding sequence is TGCAGTTCACCCCGGAAGGGGCCTAACTATGGCTACACCTTC.